Described below is a single T cell receptor (beta chain) sequence and its context. The record originates from a study of cytomegalovirus exposure and HLA in healthy donors. Primers included in the PCR were 60 Vbeta and 13 Jbeta primers. Profiling relied on immunoSEQ multiplex PCR, and the TCRdb table lists in-frame clones only, not all of them. The table includes about 100,000 clones, roughly 80% detected once. V lost 4 bases to trimming and J lost 5 bases; unmatched junction nucleotides: 10. CDR3 length equals 15 residues. Per germline, CDR1 KGHSH and CDR2 LQKENI. The V call is TRBV18, the J call TRBJ1-1; 7 nucleotides line up with TRBD1. This clonotype originated in a man aged 35-49 years in good health and CMV-seronegative. Material: PBMCs. In DNA form, the CDR3 reads TGTGCCAGCTCACTGACGACAGGGAAGGTAACTGAAGCTTTCTTT. Translation gives CASSLTTGKVTEAFF.